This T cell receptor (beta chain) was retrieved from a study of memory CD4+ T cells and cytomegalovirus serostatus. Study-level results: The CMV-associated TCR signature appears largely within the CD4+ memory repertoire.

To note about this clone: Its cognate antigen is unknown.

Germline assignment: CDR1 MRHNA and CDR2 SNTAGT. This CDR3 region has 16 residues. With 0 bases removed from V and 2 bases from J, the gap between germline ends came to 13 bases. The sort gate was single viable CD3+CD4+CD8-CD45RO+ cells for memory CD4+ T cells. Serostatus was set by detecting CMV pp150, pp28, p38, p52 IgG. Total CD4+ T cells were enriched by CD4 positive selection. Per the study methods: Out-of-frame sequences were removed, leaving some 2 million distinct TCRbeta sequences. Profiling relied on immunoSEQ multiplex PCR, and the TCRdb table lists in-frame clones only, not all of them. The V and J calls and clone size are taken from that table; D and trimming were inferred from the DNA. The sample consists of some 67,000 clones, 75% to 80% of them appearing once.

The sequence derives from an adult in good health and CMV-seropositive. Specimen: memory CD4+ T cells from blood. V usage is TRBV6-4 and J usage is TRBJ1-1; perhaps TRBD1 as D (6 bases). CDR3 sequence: CASSDSGGRVNTEAFF. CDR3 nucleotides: TGTGCCAGCAGTGACTCAGGGGGGAGGGTTAACACTGAAGCTTTCTTT.